This entry lists 30 T cell receptor beta chains sequenced from one sample in a study of cytomegalovirus exposure and HLA in healthy donors. Profiled with immunoSEQ multiplex PCR; TCRdb holds only in-frame clones, not every one. The top ten clones hold roughly 3% of a sample with some 79,000 clones, about 93% of them seen once. The source material was PBMCs. Source of these receptors: a woman between 18 and 30 years old in good health and CMV-seropositive.

J is TRBJ2-3 and V is TRBV27, with 10 nucleotides matching TRBD2. V shed 0 bases, J shed 0 bases, and the junction held 9 bases outside the gene matches. Germline CDR1 and CDR2: MNHEY and SMNVEV (reference sequence). There are 19 residues in the CDR3. For the CDR3, the DNA is TGTGCCAGCAGTTTATCGACAAGCGGGGGGGTTTTGAGCACAGATACGCAGTATTTT. This translates into CASSLSTSGGVLSTDTQYF.

The chain links TRBV5-4 to TRBJ2-5; 8 bases map to TRBD1. The germline gives CDR1 SGHNT, CDR2 YYREEE (reference sequence). The CDR3 runs 15 residues. With V trimmed by 4 bases and J by 4 bases, 9 bases remained unmatched. CDR3 DNA: TGTGCCAGCAGCCCCCCAGGGGGCGGGGTAGAGACCCAGTACTTC. Its protein product is CASSPPGGGVETQYF.

This clone was counted a few times. The rearrangement links TRBV13 to TRBJ2-3; 10 nucleotides agree with TRBD2. Germline CDR1 is PRHDT and CDR2 is FYEKMQ (reference sequence). V trimming: 5 bases; J trimming: 8 bases; junction bases outside the gene matches: 10. The CDR3 runs to 15 residues. CDR3: CASSPPAGGPSTQYF. Written as DNA, the CDR3 is TGTGCCAGCAGCCCCCCAGCGGGGGGGCCTAGTACGCAGTATTTT.

Only one count was recorded for this clone. V usage is TRBV19 and J usage is TRBJ1-2; tentative D call: TRBD1 (6 bases). This CDR3 is built from 18 residues. The V end was cut by 5 bases, the J end by 3 bases, with 25 bases between. Germline V gives CDR1 LNHDA, CDR2 SQIVND (reference sequence). CDR3 nucleotides: TGTGCCAGTAGTCCTGGAGCAGGGGCGCACTCCCGCTACTATGGCTACACCTTC. It yields the protein CASSPGAGAHSRYYGYTF.

J is TRBJ2-5 and V is TRBV5-4; 7 nucleotides align to TRBD1. This CDR3 comprises 13 residues. V gave up 6 bases and J gave up 5 bases; unmatched junction bases: 7. The germline CDR1 and CDR2 sequences are SGHNT and YYREEE (reference sequence). The CDR3 DNA is TGTGCCAGCACTCGTGGGACAGAGGAGACCCAGTACTTC. It is translated as CASTRGTEETQYF.

V gene TRBV7-2 combines with J gene TRBJ2-1; 12 nucleotides line up with TRBD1. Germline assignment: CDR1 SGHTA and CDR2 FQGNSA. This CDR3 region has 16 residues. V was clipped by 1 base and J by 7 bases; unmatched bases: 5. In DNA form, the CDR3 reads TGTGCCAGCAGCTTAGACGGGACAGGGGGCCAGAATGAGCAGTTCTTC. It translates to CASSLDGTGGQNEQFF.

The chain couples TRBV5-1 to TRBJ2-3, with 9 bases that match TRBD2. V lost 0 bases to trimming and J lost 5 bases; unmatched junction nucleotides: 7. CDR1 and CDR2 (germline): SGHRS, YFSETQ. The CDR3 has 16 residues. The chain's CDR3 is CASSLDGGGAIDTQYF. The CDR3 DNA sequence: TGCGCCAGCAGCTTGGATGGCGGGGGGGCCATAGATACGCAGTATTTT.

V gene TRBV25-1 combines with J gene TRBJ2-3; D may be TRBD2 (5 bases). Germline CDR1 reads MGHDK; CDR2 reads SYGVNS. The CDR3 is made up of 15 amino acids. V dropped 3 bases and J dropped 0 bases, with 10 bases sitting between them. CDR3 bases: TGTGCCAGCAGTGAGGCTAGCATAAGCACAGATACGCAGTATTTT. Residues: CASSEASISTDTQYF.

The CDR3 protein is CASSTETGRHGYTF. The CDR3 DNA reads as TGTGCCAGCAGCACCGAGACAGGGCGCCATGGCTACACCTTC. The J gene is TRBJ1-2, the V gene TRBV6-5; 7 bases align to TRBD1. The CDR3 spans 14 residues. CDR1 is MNHEY and CDR2 is SVGAGI in the germline V gene. Trimming at V came to 6 bases and at J to 6 bases, leaving 10 bases not matched to a gene.

J is TRBJ1-3 and V is TRBV6-5; 11 nucleotides align to TRBD1. Trimming cost V 5 bases and J 1 base; bases outside gene matches: 1. Per germline, CDR1 MNHEY and CDR2 SVGAGI. CDR3 length: 15 residues. The CDR3 here is CASSRDRGSGNTIYF. DNA of the CDR3: TGTGCCAGCAGTAGGGACAGGGGGTCTGGAAACACCATATATTTT.

The genes are TRBV7-6 and TRBJ1-2; D is uncertain. V was clipped by 5 bases and J by 10 bases, with 17 bases between them. The CDR3 sequence is 13 residues long. The germline V gene encodes CDR1 SGHVS and CDR2 FNYEAQ. CDR3 in DNA: TGTGCCAGCAGCCCGTCAAAGGCGAGGGACTACACCTTC. Amino acid sequence: CASSPSKARDYTF.

The J gene is TRBJ1-1, the V gene TRBV7-3; D ambiguous. Germline assignment: CDR1 SGHTA and CDR2 FQGTGA. Trimming stripped 1 base from V and 4 bases from J, with 10 bases between. The CDR3 runs 14 residues. This CDR3 reads CASSLIGGSTEAFF. For the CDR3, the DNA is TGTGCCAGCAGCTTAATAGGAGGAAGCACTGAAGCTTTCTTT.

This rearrangement joins TRBV10-1 to TRBJ2-3, with unresolved D. V dropped 3 bases and J dropped 0 bases, with 10 bases sitting between them. The CDR3 totals 15 residues. Germline V gene sequence: CDR1 WNHNN, CDR2 SYGVQD (reference sequence). For the CDR3, the DNA is TGCGCCAGCAGTGACGGCGGTTCTAGCACAGATACGCAGTATTTT. Amino acids: CASSDGGSSTDTQYF.

This clone occurred a few times. V is TRBV9 and J is TRBJ2-2; D possibly corresponds to TRBD2 (6 bases). The CDR3 contains 14 residues. V lost 4 bases to trimming and J lost 7 bases, with 14 bases between them. Germline V gene data show CDR1 as SGDLS and CDR2 as YYNGEE. CDR3 sequence: CASSPRLGGGELFF. The CDR3 bases are TGTGCCAGCAGCCCCCGCCTGGGAGGCGGGGAGCTGTTTTTT.

The genes are TRBV7-9 and TRBJ2-3; TRBD1 agrees at 8 bases. V was clipped by 1 base and J by 5 bases; unmatched bases: 11. Germline loops: CDR1 SEHNR, CDR2 FQNEAQ (reference sequence). This CDR3 comprises 17 residues. CDR3 bases: TGTGCCAGCAGCTTAGGACAGGGGCCGCAATCTAAAGATACGCAGTATTTT. This codes for CASSLGQGPQSKDTQYF.

The chain couples TRBV9 to TRBJ2-5; 7 bases align to TRBD2. Trimming at V came to 0 bases and at J to 2 bases, leaving 4 bases not matched to a gene. There are 15 residues in the CDR3. Germline CDR1 reads SGDLS; CDR2 reads YYNGEE. The CDR3 DNA follows: TGTGCCAGCAGCGTAGGCGGGAGTGGGCAAGAGACCCAGTACTTC. This gives the protein CASSVGGSGQETQYF.

The CDR3 spells CTSSQDLPPGREDQPQHF. The CDR3 nucleotides are TGCACCAGCAGCCAAGATCTCCCCCCAGGGAGGGAGGATCAGCCCCAGCATTTT. The chain carries TRBV1 and TRBJ1-5. TRBV1 is a recognized pseudogene. The CDR3 sequence is 18 residues long.

CDR3 sequence: CASSEYPGVHNEQFF. CDR3 DNA: TGTGCCAGCAGTGAATATCCCGGGGTCCACAATGAGCAGTTCTTC. This chain connects TRBV25-1 to TRBJ2-1; D is perhaps TRBD2 (5 bases). The CDR3 is 15 amino acids. Germline values: CDR1 MGHDK, CDR2 SYGVNS. With 0 bases removed from V and 5 bases from J, the gap between germline ends came to 11 bases.

This clone was counted a single time. V gene TRBV25-1 combines with J gene TRBJ2-3; maybe TRBD2 (5 bases). V lost 4 bases and J 4 bases, leaving 21 bases between the germline ends. The CDR3 spans 17 residues. Germline loops: CDR1 MGHDK, CDR2 SYGVNS. The CDR3 protein is CASSAGGLVTHPDTQYF. The CDR3, as DNA: TGTGCCAGCAGTGCCGGCGGGCTAGTGACCCATCCAGATACGCAGTATTTT.

The chain uses TRBV6-6 and TRBJ1-6; TRBD1 agrees at 9 bases. The V gene end was trimmed by 6 bases and the J gene end by 10 bases; junction bases not matched to a gene: 10. The CDR3 is 15 residues long. CDR1 is MNHNY and CDR2 is SVGAGI in the germline V gene (reference sequence). The CDR3 nucleotides read TGTGCCAGCAGGGAGTCGACAGGGGGGGGGTCACCCCTCCACTTT. Protein sequence: CASRESTGGGSPLHF.

The genes are TRBV9 and TRBJ2-7; a possible D gene is TRBD1 (6 bases). This CDR3 spans 16 amino acids. Germline V gene data show CDR1 as SGDLS and CDR2 as YYNGEE. V lost 4 bases, J lost 0 bases, and 17 bases lay in between. The CDR3 DNA reads TGTGCCAGCAGCCCAAGAGGGGGAACAGGCTCCTACGAGCAGTACTTC. This translates into CASSPRGGTGSYEQYF.

V is TRBV4-3 and J is TRBJ2-1; 10 bases line up with TRBD2. Unmatched junction bases numbered 11, after V lost 0 bases and J lost 0 bases. The CDR3 is 20 residues long. Per germline, CDR1 LGHNA and CDR2 YSLEER. For the CDR3, the DNA is TGCGCCAGCAGCCAAGATCCAGTAGCGGGAGGCCCGAGCTCCTACAATGAGCAGTTCTTC. The encoded protein is CASSQDPVAGGPSSYNEQFF.

The J gene is TRBJ2-6, the V gene TRBV11-3; a possible D gene is TRBD2 (6 bases). V lost 1 base and J lost 3, with 13 bases in between. The CDR3 has 17 amino acids. Germline assignment: CDR1 SGHNT and CDR2 YENEEA. This chain's CDR3 is CASSLGGGGSGANVLTF. In nucleotides, the CDR3 is TGTGCCAGCAGCTTAGGGGGAGGTGGCAGTGGGGCCAACGTCCTGACTTTC.

In its sample, this clone was seen once. At one end the junction does not follow the germline gene, possibly because of a read error. The chain combines TRBV7-2 with TRBJ2-1; D is unclear. The germline CDR1 and CDR2 sequences are SGHTA and FQGNSA. CDR3 length equals 12 residues. Here the CDR3 DNA reads TGTGCCAGCAGCTTAGAAGAAAGCCGGCAGGTCTTC. Its translation is CASSLEESRQVF.

This chain uses TRBV28 with TRBJ2-7; TRBD1 might be the D (5 bases). The CDR3 extends over 14 amino acids. Germline V gene lookup returns CDR1 MDHEN and CDR2 SYDVKM. V dropped 4 bases and J dropped 3 bases, with 13 bases sitting between them. The CDR3 DNA follows: TGTGCCAGCAGTTCACGGGCAGGGTTCTACGAGCAGTACTTC. Translated, it gives CASSSRAGFYEQYF.

The chain couples TRBV6-9 to TRBJ1-6; D is unclear. Trimming stripped 4 bases from V and 9 bases from J, with 16 bases between. CDR3 length: 15 residues. In germline, CDR1 is MNHGY, CDR2 SVAAGI. The CDR3: CASSSLTGLFSPLHF. As DNA, the CDR3 is TGTGCCAGCAGTTCCCTGACGGGTCTTTTTTCACCCCTCCACTTT.

This rearrangement joins TRBV7-2 to TRBJ2-2; 11 bases align to TRBD1. Germline CDR1 and CDR2: SGHTA and FQGNSA. The CDR3 loop spans 15 amino acids. Trimming cost V 5 bases and J 7 bases; bases outside gene matches: 6. This CDR3 is CASSMDRGRVGELFF. CDR3 sequence (DNA): TGTGCCAGCAGCATGGACAGGGGGCGCGTCGGGGAGCTGTTTTTT.

V and J are TRBV4-1 and TRBJ2-4, with a tentative D call TRBD1 (6 bases). The CDR3 spans 17 residues. V gave up 3 bases and J gave up 2 bases, with 17 bases separating them. Germline CDR1 MGHRA, CDR2 YSYEKL. The CDR3: CASSQAADSSSKNIQYF. The CDR3 nucleotides read TGCGCCAGCAGCCAGGCGGCGGACAGCTCATCCAAAAACATTCAGTACTTC.

This chain uses TRBV29-1 with TRBJ1-2; D perhaps matches TRBD1 (6 bases). Trimming took 2 bases from V and 5 from J, leaving 18 bases between them. The CDR3 spans 15 residues. Per germline, CDR1 SQVTM and CDR2 ANQGSEA. CDR3 nucleotides: TGCAGCGTTGAACCCCCCACGACAGGCCGATATGGCTACACCTTC. This gives the protein CSVEPPTTGRYGYTF.

The CDR3 sequence: CASSLGARVDGYTF. The CDR3, as DNA: TGTGCCAGCAGCTTAGGTGCCAGGGTGGATGGCTACACCTTC. The V call is TRBV7-9, the J call TRBJ1-2; a possible D gene is TRBD1 (5 bases). Germline V gene lookup returns CDR1 SEHNR and CDR2 FQNEAQ (reference sequence). This CDR3 region has 14 residues. With 1 base removed from V and 6 bases from J, the gap between germline ends came to 12 bases.